The T cell receptor (beta chain) under discussion was sequenced for a study of T cells in Graves' hyperthyroidism and ophthalmopathy (dated by TCRdb to the late 2010s). Study-wide context: To identify TCR V-J signatures that set the groups apart, the researchers used a discovery cohort of about a hundred patients, made up of some 41 with Graves' ophthalmopathy and 57 with stable Graves' hyperthyroidism. Prospective prediction of ophthalmopathy was tested in an independent validation cohort consisting of 18 hyperthyroidism patients and some 15 patients who later progressed to ophthalmopathy. The roughly 99 discovery patients were divided at random into training and test sets in a 7:3 ratio. The study also compared thyroid tissue and blood T-cell repertoires from several Graves' hyperthyroidism patients. After sampling, hyperthyroidism patients received methimazole starting at 30 mg daily, and ophthalmopathy patients received high-dose intravenous methylprednisolone. According to the paper, TCR Vbeta CDR3 sequencing was carried out on about 140 peripheral blood samples, which came from more than 40 ophthalmopathy, fewer than 80 hyperthyroidism and roughly 17 progressor patients. Broader findings and caveats from the paper: In cross-validation, a model built on a 13 V-J signature told ophthalmopathy apart from stable hyperthyroidism with roughly 87% sensitivity and around 83% specificity, and in testing the same model reached 80%/75%. In validation, the model predicted progression to ophthalmopathy with 55% to 71% sensitivity and 72.22% specificity, a median of 6.5 months before onset. No statistical method was used to set the sample size in advance, and investigators knew the group allocation. Most expanded thyroid clonotypes (frequency above 0.001) were also detected in blood, suggesting blood repertoires may reflect thyroid immune responses.

To note about this clonotype: Its cognate antigen has yet to be identified. Base qualities are not recorded, but no much larger clone differs from it by a single base.

A patient counted as having stable Graves' hyperthyroidism if no progression to ophthalmopathy occurred over 18 months of follow-up. Hyperthyroidism patients were newly diagnosed, had a disease duration of under 2 months, and were aged 18 to 65 years. Exclusion was applied to patients with uncontrolled infections, other autoimmune diseases, pregnancy or lactation. Diagnoses were based on clinical symptoms, serum thyroxine and TRAb, thyroid ultrasound and orbital computed tomography. Trizol reagent was used to extract total RNA, and RNA quality was then checked on an Agilent 2100 Bioanalyzer. Cut back by 3 bases and 6 bases, the V and J ends lie 17 bases apart. Taken from the germline V gene (reference sequence), the CDR1 and CDR2 loops are SEHNR and FQNEAQ. Including the terminal cysteine and phenylalanine, the CDR3 comprises 15 residues. Kept here is only the CDR3 DNA, which spans 45 bases and is read in frame from base 1.

The TCR beta CDR3 regions were amplified from the RNA transcripts. A first-round RT-PCR of the TCR CDR3 used the HTBI primer set with the Qiagen OneStep RT-PCR kit. A second multiplex PCR round built the libraries, followed by size selection and purification. Sequencing of the libraries was done on an Illumina HiSeq2000 using paired-end 100 bp reads. On the study's bioinformatics: SOAPnuke was used to process the raw data, with reads discarded if the reads contained adapters or uncalled bases, had a mean Phred below 15, or lacked an exact constant-primer or identifier match. High-quality paired reads were merged using COPE v1.2.5, and each unique nucleotide sequence was defined as a clonotype. MiTCR v1.1 was used to align the clonotypes against IMGT TRBV, TRBD and TRBJ reference segments. The analysis was restricted to V-J combinations with a frequency above 0.0001, which together covered over 99% of the repertoires. A TCS score was defined as the ratio of F50 (clonal expansion) to E x V (chaos), with BLOSUM62-based TCRdist applied between CDR3 peptides within each V-J. Welch's t-statistics and random forest reduced roughly 500 V-J features to fewer than 15, which were used in a naive Bayes classifier (R e1071). TCRdb's own reprocessing of the public reads used fastp at Q25 and MiXCR and kept productive beta chains. For every CDR3 protein sequence, its rows merge into one entry that carries the most common genes and DNA. Clone size and V and J calls follow TCRdb, not the original study. This sample has some 510,000 distinct CDR3 sequences in its table, and just over 45% of those were observed once. The top ten clonotypes cover 6.5% to 9% of the sample.

The sequencing input was peripheral blood or thyroid tissue (not recorded which). The chain couples TRBV7-9 to TRBJ1-2; a weak D assignment points to TRBD1 (6 bases agree). This TCR came from a woman younger than 35 with Graves' hyperthyroidism. Donor details come from another sample of the same person, matched by shared clones. The CDR3 sequence is CASSLSRGARDGYTF. The nucleotides are TGTGCCAGCAGCTTGTCCAGGGGCGCAAGGGATGGCTACACCTTC.